This is a list of T cell receptor beta chains from one sample in a study of blood T cell repertoires in COVID-19. Generated by immunoSEQ multiplex PCR, the TCRdb table keeps only in-frame clones and is missing some. The top ten hold 0.87% of the sample, which has roughly 250,000 clones, more than 80% seen once. Sequenced material: PBMCs or T cells enriched from blood (not recorded which). The receptor source for this set is a man aged 50-60 years who had been exposed to COVID-19. Each CDR3 is given with its conserved first and last residue. A D gene is named only where the DNA matches it firmly. Clone size, where shown, is once, few, many, or a class for clones that have expanded.

J gene: TRBJ2-1; D gene: TRBD2; V gene: TRBV29-1; clone size: NA; CDR3 DNA: TGCAGCGTTGGTAGCGGGAACAATGAGCAGTTCTTC; CDR3 protein: CSVGSGNNEQFF
J gene: TRBJ1-1; D gene: NA; V gene: TRBV5-8; clone size: NA; CDR3 DNA: TGTGCCAGCAGCTTGGTGGCGGGGCCTCCCACTGAAGCTTTCTTT; CDR3 protein: CASSLVAGPPTEAFF
J gene: TRBJ2-5; D gene: TRBD1; V gene: TRBV5-8; clone size: NA; CDR3 DNA: TGTGCCAGCAGCCGAGGGACAGCCGAAGAGACCCAGTACTTC; CDR3 protein: CASSRGTAEETQYF
J gene: TRBJ2-5; D gene: TRBD1; V gene: TRBV2; clone size: NA; CDR3 DNA: TGTGCCAGCAGTGTGTTGGGACAGGATGGAGAGACCCAGTACTTC; CDR3 protein: CASSVLGQDGETQYF
J gene: TRBJ2-1; D gene: NA; V gene: TRBV27; clone size: NA; CDR3 DNA: TGTGCCAGCAGTTTCTGGGGGCAGGACAATGAGCAGTTCTTC; CDR3 protein: CASSFWGQDNEQFF
J gene: TRBJ1-1; D gene: NA; V gene: TRBV7-2; clone size: NA; CDR3 DNA: TGTGCCAGCAGCTTTAGACAGTCTCCGGGCACTGAAGCTTTCTTT; CDR3 protein: CASSFRQSPGTEAFF
J gene: TRBJ2-5; D gene: TRBD2; V gene: TRBV27; clone size: NA; CDR3 DNA: TGTGCCAGCAGTTTTGGTAGCGGGGGGGCGGGGGAGACCCAGTACTTC; CDR3 protein: CASSFGSGGAGETQYF
J gene: TRBJ2-3; D gene: TRBD1; V gene: TRBV5-1; clone size: NA; CDR3 DNA: TGCGCCAGCAGCACAACAGGGGGCGCGTATGGTATGGATACGCAGTATTTT; CDR3 protein: CASSTTGGAYGMDTQYF
J gene: TRBJ1-5; D gene: NA; V gene: TRBV24-1; clone size: once; CDR3 DNA: TGTGCCACCAGTGATTCGCGGGGGCGTCAGCCCCAGCATTTT; CDR3 protein: CATSDSRGRQPQHF
J gene: TRBJ2-3; D gene: TRBD1; V gene: TRBV5-1; clone size: NA; CDR3 DNA: TGCGCCAGCAGCGAGGGGGCGGGCACAGATACGCAGTATTTT; CDR3 protein: CASSEGAGTDTQYF
J gene: TRBJ1-2; D gene: TRBD1; V gene: TRBV10-3; clone size: NA; CDR3 DNA: TGTGCCATCAGTGTTTTAACAGGGGATGGCTACACCTTC; CDR3 protein: CAISVLTGDGYTF
J gene: TRBJ1-4; D gene: NA; V gene: TRBV5-1; clone size: NA; CDR3 DNA: TGCGCCAGCAGCTTGGTGGCAGGGTTTGCAACTAATGAAAAACTGTTTTTT; CDR3 protein: CASSLVAGFATNEKLFF